This T cell receptor beta chain was found in a study of Ad26.COV2.S vaccination and SARS-CoV-2 variants. General study results and limits: The placebo group had lower spike-specific TCR breadth than the vaccine recipients did.

The CDR3 has 15 amino acids. The germline V and J ends were trimmed by 1 base and 3 bases, with 7 bases remaining between them. Germline-derived CDR1 and CDR2 are KGHSH and LQKENI. Sequencing was performed with immunoSEQ multiplex PCR; in TCRdb, only in-frame clones are kept and a portion is missing. Of about 350,000 clones detected, about 85% appear once; the ten largest clones hold roughly 6%. About this clone itself: Its target is not known.

Treatment indicated: some 20 received Ad26.COV2.S at low or high dose, single or two shots; several received placebo; per-sample allocation not given. Following the first vaccine or placebo injection, samples were taken on day 63. The V call is TRBV18, the J call TRBJ1-6; perhaps TRBD1 as D (5 bases). The source of this sequence is a person aged 18-65 years who received the Ad26.COV2.S COVID-19 vaccine or a placebo. The sample in question was peripheral blood, obtained in a trial of Ad26.COV2.S vaccine versus placebo. The CDR3 here is CASSPRQGYNSPLHF. In DNA form, the CDR3 reads TGTGCCAGCTCACCACGGCAGGGCTATAATTCACCCCTCCACTTT.